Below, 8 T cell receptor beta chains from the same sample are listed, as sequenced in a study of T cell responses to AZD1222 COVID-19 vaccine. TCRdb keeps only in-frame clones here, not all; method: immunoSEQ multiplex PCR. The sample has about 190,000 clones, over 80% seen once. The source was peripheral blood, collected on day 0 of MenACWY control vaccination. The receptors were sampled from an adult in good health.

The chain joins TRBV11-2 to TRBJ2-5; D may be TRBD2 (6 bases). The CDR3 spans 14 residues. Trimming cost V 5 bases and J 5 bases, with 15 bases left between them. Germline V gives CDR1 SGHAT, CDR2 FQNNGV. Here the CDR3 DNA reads TGTGCCAGCAGCACCTCGGCCCGGGGGGAGACCCAGTACTTC. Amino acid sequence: CASSTSARGETQYF. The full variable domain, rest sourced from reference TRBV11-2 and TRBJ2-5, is EAGVAQSPRYKIIEKRQSVAFWCNPISGHATLYWYQQILGQGPKLLIQFQNNGVVDDSQLPKDRFSAERLKGVDSTLKIQPAKLEDSAVYLCASSTSARGETQYFGPGTRLLVL.

CDR3 in DNA: TGTGCCAGCTCTACCGGGGGCCCTAATTCACCCCTCCACTTT. This encodes CASSTGGPNSPLHF. The chain couples TRBV9 to TRBJ1-6; D may be TRBD1 (6 bases). V lost 7 bases and J 6 bases, leaving 14 bases between the germline ends. The V gene's germline CDR1 is SGDLS and CDR2 YYNGEE. The CDR3 is 14 amino acids.

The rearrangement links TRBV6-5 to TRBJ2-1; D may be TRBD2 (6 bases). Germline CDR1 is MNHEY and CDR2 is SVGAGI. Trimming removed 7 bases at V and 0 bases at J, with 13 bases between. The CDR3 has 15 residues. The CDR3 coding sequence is TGTGCCAGCAAAGGAGGGGTGGGCTCCTACAATGAGCAGTTCTTC. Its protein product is CASKGGVGSYNEQFF.

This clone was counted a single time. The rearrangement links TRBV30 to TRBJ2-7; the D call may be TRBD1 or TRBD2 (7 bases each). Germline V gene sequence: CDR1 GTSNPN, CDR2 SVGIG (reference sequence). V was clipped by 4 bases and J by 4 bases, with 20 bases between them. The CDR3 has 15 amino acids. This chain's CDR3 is CAWTPGGANIYEQYF. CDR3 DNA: TGTGCCTGGACCCCAGGGGGGGCTAACATTTACGAGCAGTACTTC.

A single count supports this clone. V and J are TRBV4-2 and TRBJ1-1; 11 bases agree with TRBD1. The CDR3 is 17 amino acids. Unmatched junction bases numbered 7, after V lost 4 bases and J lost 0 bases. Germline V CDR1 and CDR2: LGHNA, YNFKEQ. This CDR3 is CASSPRGQGALNTEAFF. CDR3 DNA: TGTGCCAGCAGCCCACGAGGACAGGGGGCATTGAACACTGAAGCTTTCTTT.

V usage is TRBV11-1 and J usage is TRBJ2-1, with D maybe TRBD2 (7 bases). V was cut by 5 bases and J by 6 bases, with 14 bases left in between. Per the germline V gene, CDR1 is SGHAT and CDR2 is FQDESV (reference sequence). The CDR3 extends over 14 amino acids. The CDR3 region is CASSPGGRANEQFF. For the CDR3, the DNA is TGTGCCAGCAGCCCCGGGGGGCGGGCCAATGAGCAGTTCTTC.

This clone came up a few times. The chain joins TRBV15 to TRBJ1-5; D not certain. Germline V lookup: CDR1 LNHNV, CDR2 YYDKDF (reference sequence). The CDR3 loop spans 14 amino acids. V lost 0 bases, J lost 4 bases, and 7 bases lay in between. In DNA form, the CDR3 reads TGTGCCACCAGCAGAGATGATCGAAATCAGCCCCAGCATTTT. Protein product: CATSRDDRNQPQHF.

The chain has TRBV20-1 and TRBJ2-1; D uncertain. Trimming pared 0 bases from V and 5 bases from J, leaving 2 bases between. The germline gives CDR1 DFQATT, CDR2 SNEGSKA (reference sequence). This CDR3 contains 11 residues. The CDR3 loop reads CSARDHNEQFF. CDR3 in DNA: TGCAGTGCTAGAGATCACAATGAGCAGTTCTTC.